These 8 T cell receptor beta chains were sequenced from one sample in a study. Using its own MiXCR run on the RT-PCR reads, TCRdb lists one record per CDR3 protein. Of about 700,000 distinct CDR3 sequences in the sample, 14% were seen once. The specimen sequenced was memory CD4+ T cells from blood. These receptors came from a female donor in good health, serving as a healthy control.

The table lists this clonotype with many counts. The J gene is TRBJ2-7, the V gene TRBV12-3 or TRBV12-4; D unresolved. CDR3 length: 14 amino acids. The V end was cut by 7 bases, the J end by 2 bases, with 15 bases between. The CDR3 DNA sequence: TGTGCCAGCACCCACTTCCAGAAAACCTACGAGCAGTACTTC. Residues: CASTHFQKTYEQYF.

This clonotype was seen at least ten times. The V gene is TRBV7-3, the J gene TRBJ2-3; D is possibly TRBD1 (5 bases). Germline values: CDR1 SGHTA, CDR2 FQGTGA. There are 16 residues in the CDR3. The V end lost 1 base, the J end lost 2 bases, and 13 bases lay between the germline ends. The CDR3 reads CASSLRGPQATDTQYF. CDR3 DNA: TGTGCCAGCAGCTTAAGGGGCCCACAAGCCACAGATACGCAGTATTTT.

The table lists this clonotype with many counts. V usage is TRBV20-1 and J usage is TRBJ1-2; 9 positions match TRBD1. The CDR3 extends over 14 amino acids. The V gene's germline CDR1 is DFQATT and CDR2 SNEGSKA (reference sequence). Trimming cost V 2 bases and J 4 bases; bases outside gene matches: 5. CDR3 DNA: TGCAGTGCTAGAACAGGGGGCCAGACCTATGGCTACACCTTC. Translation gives CSARTGGQTYGYTF.

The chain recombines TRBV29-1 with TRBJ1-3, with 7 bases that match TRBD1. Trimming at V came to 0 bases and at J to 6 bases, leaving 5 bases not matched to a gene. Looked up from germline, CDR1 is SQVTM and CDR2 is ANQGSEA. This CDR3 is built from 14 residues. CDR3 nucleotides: TGCAGCGTTGAAGATCAGGGGGGGGCAAACACCATATATTTT. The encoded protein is CSVEDQGGANTIYF.

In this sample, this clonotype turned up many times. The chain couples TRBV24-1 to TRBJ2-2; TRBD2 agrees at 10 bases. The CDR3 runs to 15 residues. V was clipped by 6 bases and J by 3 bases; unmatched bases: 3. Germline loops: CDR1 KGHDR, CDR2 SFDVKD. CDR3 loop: CATSLAGGYTGELFF. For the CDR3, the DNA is TGTGCCACCAGTTTAGCGGGAGGTTACACCGGGGAGCTGTTTTTT.

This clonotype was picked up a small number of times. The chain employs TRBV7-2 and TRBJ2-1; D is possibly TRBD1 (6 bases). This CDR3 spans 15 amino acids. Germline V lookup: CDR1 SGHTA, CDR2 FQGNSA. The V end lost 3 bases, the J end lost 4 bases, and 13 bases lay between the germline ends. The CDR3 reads CASSFSQGIYNEQFF. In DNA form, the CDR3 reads TGTGCCAGCAGCTTCTCACAGGGAATTTACAATGAGCAGTTCTTC. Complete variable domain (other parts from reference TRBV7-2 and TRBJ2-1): GAGVSQSPSNKVTEKGKDVELRCDPISGHTALYWYRQSLGQGLEFLIYFQGNSAPDKSGLPSDRFSAERTGGSVSTLTIQRTQQEDSAVYLCASSFSQGIYNEQFFGPGTRLTVL.

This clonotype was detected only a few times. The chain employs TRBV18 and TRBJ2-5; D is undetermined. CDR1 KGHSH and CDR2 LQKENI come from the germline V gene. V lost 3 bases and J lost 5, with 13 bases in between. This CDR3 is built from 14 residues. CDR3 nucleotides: TGTGCCAGCTCACCGTTAGGCCTCCCCGAGACCCAGTACTTC. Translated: CASSPLGLPETQYF. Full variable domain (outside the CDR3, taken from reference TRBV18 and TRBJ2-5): NAGVMQNPRHLVRRRGQEARLRCSPMKGHSHVYWYRQLPEEGLKFMVYLQKENIIDESGMPKERFSAEFPKEGPSILRIQQVVRGDSAAYFCASSPLGLPETQYFGPGTRLLVL.

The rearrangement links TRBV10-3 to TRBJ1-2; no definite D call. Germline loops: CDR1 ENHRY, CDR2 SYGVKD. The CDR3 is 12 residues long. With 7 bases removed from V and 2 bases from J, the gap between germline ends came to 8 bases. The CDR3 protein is CAITPDNYGYTF. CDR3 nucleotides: TGTGCCATCACACCTGACAACTATGGCTACACCTTC.